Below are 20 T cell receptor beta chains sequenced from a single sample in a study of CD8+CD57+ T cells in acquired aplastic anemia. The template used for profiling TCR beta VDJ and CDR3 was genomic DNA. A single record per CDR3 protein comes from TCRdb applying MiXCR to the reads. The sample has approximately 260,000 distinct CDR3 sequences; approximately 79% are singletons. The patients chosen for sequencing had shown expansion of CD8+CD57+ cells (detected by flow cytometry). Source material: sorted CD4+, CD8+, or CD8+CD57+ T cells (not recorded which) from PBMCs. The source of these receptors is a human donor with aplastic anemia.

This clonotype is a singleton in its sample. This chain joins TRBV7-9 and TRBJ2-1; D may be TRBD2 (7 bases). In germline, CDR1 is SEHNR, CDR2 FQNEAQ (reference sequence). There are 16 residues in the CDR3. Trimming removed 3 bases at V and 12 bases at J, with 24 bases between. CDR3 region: CASSLSSGGGRDAQFF. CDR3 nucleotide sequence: TGTGCCAGCAGCTTGTCAAGTGGGGGGGGGCGCGATGCGCAGTTCTTC.

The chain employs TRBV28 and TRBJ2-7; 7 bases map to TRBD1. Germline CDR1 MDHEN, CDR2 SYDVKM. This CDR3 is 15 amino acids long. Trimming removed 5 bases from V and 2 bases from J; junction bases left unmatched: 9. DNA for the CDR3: TGTGCCAGCAGTCTAACCGGGACAGCGGCCTACGAGCAGTACTTC. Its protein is CASSLTGTAAYEQYF.

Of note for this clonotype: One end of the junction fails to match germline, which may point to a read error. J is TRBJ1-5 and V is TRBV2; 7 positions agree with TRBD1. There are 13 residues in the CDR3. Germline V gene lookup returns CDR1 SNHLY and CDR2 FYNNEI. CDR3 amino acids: CASRDTGTETQHF. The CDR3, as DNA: TGCGCCAGCAGGGATACAGGGACAGAGACCCAGCATTTT. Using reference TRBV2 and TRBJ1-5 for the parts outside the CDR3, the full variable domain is EPEVTQTPSHQVTQMGQEVILRCVPISNHLYFYWYRQILGQKVEFLVSFYNNEISEKSEIFDDQFSVERPDGSNFTLKIRSTKLEDSAMYFCASRDTGTETQHFGDGTRLSIL.

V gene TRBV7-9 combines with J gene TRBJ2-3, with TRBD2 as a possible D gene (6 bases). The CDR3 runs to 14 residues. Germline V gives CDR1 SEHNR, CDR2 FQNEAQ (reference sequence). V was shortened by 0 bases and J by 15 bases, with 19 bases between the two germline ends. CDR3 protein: CASSLAGGSDAHYF. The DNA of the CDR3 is TGTGCCAGCAGCTTAGCGGGAGGCTCCGATGCCCACTATTTT.

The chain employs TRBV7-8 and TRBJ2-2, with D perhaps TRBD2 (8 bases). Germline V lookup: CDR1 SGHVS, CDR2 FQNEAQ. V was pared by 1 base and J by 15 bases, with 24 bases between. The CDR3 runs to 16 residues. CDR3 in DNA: TGTGCCAGCAGCTTAGGGGCCCGGGGGGGGACAGATGGTGTGTTTTTT. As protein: CASSLGARGGTDGVFF.

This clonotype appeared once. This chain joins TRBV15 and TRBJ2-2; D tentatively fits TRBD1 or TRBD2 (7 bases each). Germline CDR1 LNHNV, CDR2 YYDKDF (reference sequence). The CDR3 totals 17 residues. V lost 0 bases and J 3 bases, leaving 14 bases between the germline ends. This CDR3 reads CATSRDRGGGYTGELFF. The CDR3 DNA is TGTGCCACCAGCAGAGATCGGGGAGGGGGCTACACCGGGGAGCTGTTTTTT.

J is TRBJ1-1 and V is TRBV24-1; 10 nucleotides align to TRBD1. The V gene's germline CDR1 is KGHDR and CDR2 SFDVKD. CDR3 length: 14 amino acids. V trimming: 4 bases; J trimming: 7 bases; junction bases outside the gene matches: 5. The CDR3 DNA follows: TGTGCCACCAGTGAGGGACAGGGGCATGGTGAAGCTTTCTTT. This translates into CATSEGQGHGEAFF.

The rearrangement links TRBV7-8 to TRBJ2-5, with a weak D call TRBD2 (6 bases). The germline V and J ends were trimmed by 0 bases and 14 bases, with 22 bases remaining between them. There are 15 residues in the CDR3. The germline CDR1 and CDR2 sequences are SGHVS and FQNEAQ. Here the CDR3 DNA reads TGTGCCAGCAGCTTAGCGGGAGGAAATGATACGCAGTATTACTTC. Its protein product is CASSLAGGNDTQYYF.

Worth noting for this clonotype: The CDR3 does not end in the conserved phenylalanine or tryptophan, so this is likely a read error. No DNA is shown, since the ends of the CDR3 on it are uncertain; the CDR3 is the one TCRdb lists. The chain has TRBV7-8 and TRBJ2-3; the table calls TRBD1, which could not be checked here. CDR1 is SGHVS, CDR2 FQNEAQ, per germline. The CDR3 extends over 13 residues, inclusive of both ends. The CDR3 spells CASSLGGQGPTDT.

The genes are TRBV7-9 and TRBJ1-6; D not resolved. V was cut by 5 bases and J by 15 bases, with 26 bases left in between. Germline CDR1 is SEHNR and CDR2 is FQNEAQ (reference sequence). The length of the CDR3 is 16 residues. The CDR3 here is CASSERQSYDANVLHF. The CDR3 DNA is TGTGCCAGCAGCGAAAGGCAGAGCTACGATGCCAACGTCCTCCACTTT.

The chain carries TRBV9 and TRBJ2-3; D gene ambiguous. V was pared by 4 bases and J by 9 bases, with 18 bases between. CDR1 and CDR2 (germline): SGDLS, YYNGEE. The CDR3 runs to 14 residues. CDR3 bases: TGTGCCAGCAGCTTTCCGGCAGGTCCCGAGACGCAGTATTTT. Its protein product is CASSFPAGPETQYF.

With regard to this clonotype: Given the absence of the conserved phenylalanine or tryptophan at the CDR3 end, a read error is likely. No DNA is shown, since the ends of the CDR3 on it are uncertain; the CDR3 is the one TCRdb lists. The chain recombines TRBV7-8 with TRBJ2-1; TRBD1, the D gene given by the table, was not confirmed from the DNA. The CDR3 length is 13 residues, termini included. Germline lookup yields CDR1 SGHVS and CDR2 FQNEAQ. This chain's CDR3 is CASSSDPIGTALS.

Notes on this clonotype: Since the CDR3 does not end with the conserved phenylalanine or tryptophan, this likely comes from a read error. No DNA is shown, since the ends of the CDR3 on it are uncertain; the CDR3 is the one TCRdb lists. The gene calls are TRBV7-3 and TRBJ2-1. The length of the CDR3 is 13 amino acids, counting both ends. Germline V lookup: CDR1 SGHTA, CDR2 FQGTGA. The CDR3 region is CASSDGAYDEHFV.

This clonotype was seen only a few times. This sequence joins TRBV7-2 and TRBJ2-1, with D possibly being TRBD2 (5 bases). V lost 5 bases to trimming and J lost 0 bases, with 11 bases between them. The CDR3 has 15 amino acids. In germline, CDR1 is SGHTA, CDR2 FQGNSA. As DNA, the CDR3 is TGTGCCAGCAGCCCCCGGGGAAGCTCCTACAATGAGCAGTTCTTC. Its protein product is CASSPRGSSYNEQFF.

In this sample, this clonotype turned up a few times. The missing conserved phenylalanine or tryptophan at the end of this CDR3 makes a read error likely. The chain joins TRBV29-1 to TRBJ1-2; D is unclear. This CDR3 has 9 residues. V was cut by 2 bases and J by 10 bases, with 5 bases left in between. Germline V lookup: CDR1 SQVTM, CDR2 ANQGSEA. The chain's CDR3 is CSVERAYTS. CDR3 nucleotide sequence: TGCAGCGTTGAAAGGGCCTACACCTCC.

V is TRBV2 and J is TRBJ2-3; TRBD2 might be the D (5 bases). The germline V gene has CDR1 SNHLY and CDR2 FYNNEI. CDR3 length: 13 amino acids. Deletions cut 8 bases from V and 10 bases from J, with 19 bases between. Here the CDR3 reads CASLAGGPDAQYF. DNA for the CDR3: TGTGCCAGCTTGGCCGGAGGCCCCGATGCGCAGTATTTT.

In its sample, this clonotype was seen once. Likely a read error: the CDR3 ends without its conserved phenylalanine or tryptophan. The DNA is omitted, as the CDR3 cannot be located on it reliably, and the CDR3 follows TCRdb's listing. The chain's CDR3 is CASSVASDTQNL. The chain carries TRBV7-8 and TRBJ2-3. With termini counted, the CDR3 has 12 amino acids. CDR1 SGHVS and CDR2 FQNEAQ come from the germline V gene.

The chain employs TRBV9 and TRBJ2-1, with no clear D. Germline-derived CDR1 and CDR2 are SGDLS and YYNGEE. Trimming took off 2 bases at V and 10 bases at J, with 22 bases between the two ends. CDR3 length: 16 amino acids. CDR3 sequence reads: CASSVNSRGYTVEQFF. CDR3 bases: TGTGCCAGCAGCGTTAATTCCCGCGGCTACACCGTCGAGCAGTTCTTC.

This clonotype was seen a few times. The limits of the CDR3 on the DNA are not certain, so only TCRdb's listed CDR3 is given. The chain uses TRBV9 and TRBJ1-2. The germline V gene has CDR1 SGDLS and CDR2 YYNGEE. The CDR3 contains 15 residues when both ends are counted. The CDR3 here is CASGWAGNIQYFDTF.

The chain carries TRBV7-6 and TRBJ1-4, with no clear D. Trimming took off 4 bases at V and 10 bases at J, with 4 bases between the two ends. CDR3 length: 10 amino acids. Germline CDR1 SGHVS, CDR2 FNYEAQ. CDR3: CASSWGKLFF. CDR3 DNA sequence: TGTGCCAGCAGCTGGGGAAAACTGTTTTTT.